Below, one T cell receptor (beta chain) is given with its context. Its antigen is unknown. These data originate in a study of blood T cells in healthy people across ages. A second PCR of roughly 7 to 11 cycles used a sample-barcoded 5' primer and a J-beta primer mix. Tagging of each cDNA molecule was performed by a template-switch adaptor with 12 random nucleotides. Using its own MiXCR run on the 5' RACE reads, TCRdb lists one record per CDR3 protein. The data show some 780,000 distinct CDR3 sequences, around three fifths seen once. Each donor gave roughly 9.1 milliliters of peripheral blood. Points from the study as a whole: Long-lived and aged donors differed, with more naive CD4+ cells and higher diversity in the long-lived. Age advanced and TCR beta diversity per million T cells fell, roughly linearly.

Trimming shortened V by 1 base and J by 6 bases, and 16 bases separated the two germline ends. The CDR3 runs 15 residues. Germline values: CDR1 SGHRS, CDR2 YFSETQ. The rearrangement joins TRBV5-1 to TRBJ1-2; D might be TRBD1 (5 bases). The sequenced sample was blood. The clonotype comes from a middle-aged man in good health. CDR3: CASSLTGLVGNGYTF. CDR3 nucleotide sequence: TGCGCCAGCAGCTTGACAGGCCTGGTGGGCAATGGCTACACCTTC.